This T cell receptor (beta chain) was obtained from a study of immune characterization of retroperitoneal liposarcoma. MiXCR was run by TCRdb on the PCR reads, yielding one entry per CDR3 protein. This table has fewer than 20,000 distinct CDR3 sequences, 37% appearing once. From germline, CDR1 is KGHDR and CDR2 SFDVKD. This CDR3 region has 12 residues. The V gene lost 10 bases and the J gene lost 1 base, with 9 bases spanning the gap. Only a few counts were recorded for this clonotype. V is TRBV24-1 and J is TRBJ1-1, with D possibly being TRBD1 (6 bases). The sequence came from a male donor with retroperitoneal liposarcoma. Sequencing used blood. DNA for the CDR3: TGTGCCACGCAGACAGGGAACACTGAAGCTTTCTTT. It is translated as CATQTGNTEAFF.